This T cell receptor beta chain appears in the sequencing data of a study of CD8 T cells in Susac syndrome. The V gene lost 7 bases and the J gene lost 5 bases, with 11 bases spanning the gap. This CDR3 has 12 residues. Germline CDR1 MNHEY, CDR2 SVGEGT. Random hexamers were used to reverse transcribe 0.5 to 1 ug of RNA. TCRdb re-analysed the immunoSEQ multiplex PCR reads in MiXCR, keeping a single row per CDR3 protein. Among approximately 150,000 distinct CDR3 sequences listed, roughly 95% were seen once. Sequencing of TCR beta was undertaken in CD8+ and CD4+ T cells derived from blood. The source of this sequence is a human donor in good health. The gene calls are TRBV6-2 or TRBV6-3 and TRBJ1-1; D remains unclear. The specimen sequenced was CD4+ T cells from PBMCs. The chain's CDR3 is CASTEHDTEAFF. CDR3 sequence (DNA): TGTGCCAGCACCGAACATGATACTGAAGCTTTCTTT.